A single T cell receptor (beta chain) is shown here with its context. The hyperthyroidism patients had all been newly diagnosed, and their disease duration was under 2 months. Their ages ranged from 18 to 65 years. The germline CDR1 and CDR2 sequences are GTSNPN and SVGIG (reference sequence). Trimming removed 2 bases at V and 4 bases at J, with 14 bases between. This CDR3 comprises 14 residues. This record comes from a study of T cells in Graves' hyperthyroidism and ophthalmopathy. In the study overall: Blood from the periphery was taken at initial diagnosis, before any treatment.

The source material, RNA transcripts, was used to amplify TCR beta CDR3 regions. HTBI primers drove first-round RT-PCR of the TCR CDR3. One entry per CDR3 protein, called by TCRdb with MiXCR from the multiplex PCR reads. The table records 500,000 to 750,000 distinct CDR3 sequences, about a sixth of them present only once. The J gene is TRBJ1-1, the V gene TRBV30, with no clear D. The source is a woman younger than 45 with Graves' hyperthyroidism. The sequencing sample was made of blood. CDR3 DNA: TGTGCCTGGAGTCGCCAGATCCTCGGCACTGAAGCTTTCTTT. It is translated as CAWSRQILGTEAFF.